This T cell receptor (beta chain) originates from a study of shared clonotypes between healthy human individuals (dated by TCRdb to about 2020). In terms of the full investigation: The cohort included a few men and a couple of women between 18 and 49 years of age. For each donor, CD4 naive and CD4 memory were each given three plates, CD8 naive was given two plates, and CD8 memory was given one plate. To estimate repertoire size and how much clonotypes are shared between individuals, the study performed deep sequencing of blood TCR repertoires from a handful of healthy adults. Libraries were prepared and TCR repertoires were sequenced by different laboratories using diverse techniques, in order to increase sequencing depth and limit assay-specific biases. Between about 0.85 and 9.5 billion PBMCs per donor were obtained by leukapheresis.

Taken from cysteine to phenylalanine, the CDR3 has 13 residues. Of all the DNA, just the CDR3 is kept, 39 bases in frame from base 1. Looking up the germline V gene (reference sequence) yields CDR1 LNHDA and CDR2 SQIVND. A distance of 13 bases separates the germline ends of V and J, which lose 11 bases and 0 bases respectively. Using the deep immunoSEQ assay, TCR CDR3 regions were amplified from genomic DNA by multiplex PCR. Extracted genomic DNA from each cell subset was distributed evenly across all wells of several immunoSEQ 96-well plates, and each plate was treated as a replicate. For sorted subsets, about 210 ng of genomic DNA, equivalent to 25,000 to 30,000 T cell genomes, went into each replicate PCR. Purified libraries were quantified with a Qubit 3.0 fluorometer, sized on a Bioanalyzer 2100, and re-quantified with the KAPA Library Quantification kit. A separate single-read 150-cycle Illumina NextSeq 550 flow cell was used to sequence each immunoSEQ 96-well plate. As for the authors' bioinformatics: The immunoSEQ output contained only junctional sequences without quality scores, so filtering could not match that applied to full-length reads. To assign V/J genes and CDR3, sequences were annotated against IMGT germline references using PyIR, a Python wrapper for IgBLAST v1.9. Reads were removed for weak V/J assignments (E-value above 1e-6), missing CDR3, stop codons, out-of-frame junctions, or ambiguous translated residues. V3J clonotypes were defined as sequences sharing the same inferred V gene, J gene, and CDR3 amino acid sequence. Percentage overlap between repertoires was calculated by dividing the number of shared unique clonotypes by the size of the smaller repertoire. Repertoire richness was assessed with RTK rarefaction, the Chao1 estimator, and Recon v2.1 estimates of unobserved clonotypes. Generation probabilities for all TCRbeta clonotypes obtained by the gDNA method from a handful of donors were computed using OLGA. Sourced from immuneACCESS, this table was stored by TCRdb with only in-frame sequences that have V and J called. A share of the clones is absent; for the studies checked, an unresolved V gene accounts for under half, and the remainder has no known explanation. V and J calls and clone size are those listed in that table; D and trimming were worked out from the DNA. The sample table shows hundreds of thousands of clones, and around four fifths are seen once. The top ten clonotypes cover more than 1.5% of the sample.

Concerning this clone itself: What antigen it recognizes has not been identified. The input lacks base qualities; no much larger clone sits a single base away.

The investigation overall reported the following: Based on pairwise subsampling, the degree of clonotype sharing among donors was expected to be affected by sequencing depth. Rarefaction of sorted-subset datasets indicated incomplete sequencing despite the large sequencing depth. Only blood was sampled, and tissue TCR repertoires likely differ from those in blood. Because the study included only a small number of donors, the genetic and exposure-history diversity represented was limited. Sharing across several donors was observed for approximately 5% of naive CD4, over 3% of naive CD8, around 2.5% of memory CD4, and about 0.4% of memory CD8 clonotypes. Naive subsets generally had larger estimated clonotype richness than memory subsets. Compared with non-shared clonotypes, clonotypes shared by all four sorted-subset donors had higher generation probabilities.

The donors were healthy, HIV-negative adults with no recently reported acute infections or vaccinations. All donors were Caucasian adults living in Nashville, Tennessee, USA. CD4+ T cells were enriched through magnetic negative selection, after which naive cells were positively selected on CD45RA and the remaining negative fraction served as the memory subset. Blood was obtained by leukapheresis, after which PBMCs were separated by Ficoll-Histopaque density gradient centrifugation and cryopreserved in liquid nitrogen vapor phase. Analytical flow cytometry was used to check the purity and quantity of every magnetically sorted T cell population. From each sorted fraction, genomic DNA was isolated and quantified by UV absorbance on a Nanodrop 2000c.

Rearrangement joined TRBV19 to TRBJ1-1, with no D gene named confidently. The source of this sequence is a woman in her thirties in good health. The source material was memory CD4+ T cells sorted from blood. What this sample's cell subset or site label stands for: CD45RA-negative fraction. The nucleotide sequence reads TGTGCCTCCAAGGCAGAGTTGAACACTGAAGCTTTCTTT. The resulting protein is CASKAELNTEAFF.